One sample yielded the 21 T cell receptor beta chains listed below, sequenced in a study of T cells after yellow fever vaccination. TCRdb fed the 5' RACE reads into MiXCR, producing one record per CDR3 protein. The data contain over 45,000 distinct CDR3 sequences, roughly 6.9% of them seen just once; the ten biggest clones take up 40% to 45%. The sequencing used CD8+ T cells sorted from PBMCs, collected on the day of the first yellow fever vaccination. The receptor source for this set is a man between 18 and 29 years old who received the YFV17D yellow fever vaccine.

This clonotype appeared a few times. This rearrangement joins TRBV12-3 or TRBV12-4 to TRBJ1-5; 9 nucleotides align to TRBD1. The V gene end was trimmed by 5 bases and the J gene end by 2 bases; junction bases not matched to a gene: 7. The CDR3 has 16 residues. The CDR3 region is CASSGTGMEGNQPQHF. The DNA of the CDR3 is TGTGCCAGCAGTGGGACAGGGATGGAGGGCAATCAGCCCCAGCATTTT.

The chain combines TRBV4-1 with TRBJ1-5; maybe TRBD1 (6 bases). The CDR3 loop spans 15 amino acids. CDR1 and CDR2 from the germline V gene are MGHRA and YSYEKL. V lost 1 base to trimming and J lost 6 bases, with 13 bases between them. The CDR3 sequence is CASSQVHREGQPQHF. The DNA for the CDR3 is TGCGCCAGCAGCCAAGTGCACAGGGAGGGTCAGCCCCAGCATTTT.

The chain combines TRBV7-2 with TRBJ2-3; 10 positions agree with TRBD2. The CDR3 consists of 15 residues. J lost 3 bases, V lost 5 bases, and 5 bases had no gene match. Germline loops: CDR1 SGHTA, CDR2 FQGNSA. CDR3 DNA: TGTGCCAGCAGCAAGCGGGGGGGCAGAACAGATACGCAGTATTTT. This gives the protein CASSKRGGRTDTQYF.

This clonotype was recorded at least ten times. The chain is built from TRBV7-9 and TRBJ2-5; 10 bases line up with TRBD1. CDR1 and CDR2 (germline): SEHNR, FQNEAQ (reference sequence). With V trimmed by 5 bases and J by 5 bases, 2 bases remained unmatched. This CDR3 has 13 residues. CDR3 sequence reads: CASSPTGGETQYF. As DNA, the CDR3 is TGTGCCAGCAGCCCGACAGGGGGCGAGACCCAGTACTTC. The variable domain in full, with the rest retrieved from reference TRBV7-9 and TRBJ2-5, is DTGVSQNPRHKITKRGQNVTFRCDPISEHNRLYWYRQTLGQGPEFLTYFQNEAQLEKSRLLSDRFSAERPKGSFSTLEIQRTEQGDSAMYLCASSPTGGETQYFGPGTRLLVL.

The chain is built from TRBV18 and TRBJ2-4, with 8 positions matching TRBD2. V lost 1 base to trimming and J lost 1 base; unmatched junction nucleotides: 6. This CDR3 spans 17 amino acids. CDR1 is KGHSH, CDR2 LQKENI, per germline. The CDR3 DNA reads as TGTGCCAGCTCACCACTCCGGAGCGGGGGTGCCAAAAACATTCAGTACTTC. It yields the protein CASSPLRSGGAKNIQYF.

This clonotype showed up just a few times. The rearrangement links TRBV4-3 to TRBJ1-2; D perhaps matches TRBD1 (6 bases). Trimming left V 2 bases short and J 3 bases short, with 13 bases between. CDR1 and CDR2 from the germline V gene are LGHNA and YSLEER. This CDR3 region has 15 residues. CDR3 in amino acids: CASSQITGSDYGYTF. Here the CDR3 DNA reads TGCGCCAGCAGCCAAATTACAGGGTCCGACTATGGCTACACCTTC.

The J gene is TRBJ2-4, the V gene TRBV7-9; D assignment may be TRBD1 or TRBD2 (5 bases each). Per the germline V gene, CDR1 is SEHNR and CDR2 is FQNEAQ (reference sequence). Trimming removed 2 bases at V and 0 bases at J, with 11 bases between. The CDR3 spans 16 residues. The CDR3 DNA reads TGTGCCAGCAGCTTATCCGGGGCTGAAGCCAAAAACATTCAGTACTTC. Translating gives CASSLSGAEAKNIQYF.

This chain joins TRBV4-1 and TRBJ1-6; 7 bases agree with TRBD1. With V trimmed by 4 bases and J by 4 bases, 10 bases remained unmatched. Germline CDR1 and CDR2: MGHRA and YSYEKL. The CDR3 is made up of 17 amino acids. The CDR3 is CASSPDRDSQYNSPLHF. The DNA for the CDR3 is TGCGCCAGCAGCCCGGACCGGGACAGCCAATATAATTCACCCCTCCACTTT.

In its sample, this clonotype was seen a few times. The V call is TRBV5-1, the J call TRBJ1-1, with D possibly being TRBD1 (5 bases). Trimming left V 4 bases short and J 6 bases short, with 16 bases between. The CDR3 spans 14 residues. The germline gives CDR1 SGHRS, CDR2 YFSETQ. The DNA of the CDR3 is TGCGCCAGCAGCCCTATCGAGGGACGGTCTGAAGCTTTCTTT. Amino acid sequence: CASSPIEGRSEAFF.

This clonotype was seen ten or more times. J is TRBJ1-5 and V is TRBV19; unclear D gene. Germline lookup yields CDR1 LNHDA and CDR2 SQIVND (reference sequence). V lost 5 bases, J lost 11 bases, and 10 bases lay in between. This CDR3 spans 11 amino acids. The CDR3 loop is CASSYGQTQHF. CDR3 sequence (DNA): TGTGCCAGTAGTTACGGGCAGACCCAGCATTTT.

The table lists this clonotype with a few counts. The chain is built from TRBV14 and TRBJ2-1; D tentatively fits TRBD1 or TRBD2 (5 bases each). The CDR3 sequence is 15 residues long. Germline CDR1 is SGHDN and CDR2 is FVKESK. V dropped 4 bases and J dropped 4 bases, with 14 bases sitting between them. CDR3 region: CASSPRDGLYNEQFF. The DNA of the CDR3 is TGTGCCAGCAGCCCGAGGGACGGATTATACAATGAGCAGTTCTTC. The variable domain in full, with the rest retrieved from reference TRBV14 and TRBJ2-1, is EAGVTQFPSHSVIEKGQTVTLRCDPISGHDNLYWYRRVMGKEIKFLLHFVKESKQDESGMPNNRFLAERTGGTYSTLKVQPAELEDSGVYFCASSPRDGLYNEQFFGPGTRLTVL.

This clonotype occurred many times. The gene calls are TRBV10-3 and TRBJ2-3, with D perhaps TRBD1 (5 bases). The CDR3 contains 15 residues. The germline V gene encodes CDR1 ENHRY and CDR2 SYGVKD. V was cut by 9 bases and J by 7 bases, with 23 bases left in between. CDR3: CAISTPGLMGHTQYF. The CDR3 coding sequence is TGTGCCATTTCAACACCGGGTCTTATGGGGCATACGCAGTATTTT.

The rearrangement joins TRBV27 to TRBJ1-4; D gene unclear. The V end was cut by 3 bases, the J end by 7 bases, with 0 bases between. The CDR3 runs to 10 residues. Germline assignment: CDR1 MNHEY and CDR2 SMNVEV (reference sequence). The CDR3 coding sequence is TGTGCCAGCAGTTTTGAAAAACTGTTTTTT. Amino acid sequence: CASSFEKLFF.

This clonotype was seen at least ten times. The rearrangement links TRBV12-3 or TRBV12-4 to TRBJ2-1; D gene ambiguous. The V end lost 5 bases, the J end lost 7 bases, and 6 bases lay between the germline ends. The CDR3 has 11 residues. The CDR3 loop reads CASSPRNEQFF. The DNA of the CDR3 is TGTGCCAGCAGTCCTCGGAATGAGCAGTTCTTC.

V gene TRBV29-1 combines with J gene TRBJ2-7, with TRBD2 matching 12 bases. This CDR3 is 14 amino acids long. Germline CDR1 reads SQVTM; CDR2 reads ANQGSEA. Germline trimming cut 7 bases from V and 2 bases from J; bases unmatched to any gene: 6. The CDR3 reads CSANGLAGTYEQYF. The CDR3 DNA reads as TGCAGCGCCAACGGACTAGCGGGGACCTACGAGCAGTACTTC.

This clonotype was seen ten or more times. The rearrangement uses TRBV7-9 and TRBJ1-1; maybe TRBD1 (5 bases). V lost 5 bases to trimming and J lost 11 bases, with 24 bases between them. The CDR3 is 15 residues long. The germline V gene encodes CDR1 SEHNR and CDR2 FQNEAQ (reference sequence). The CDR3 reads CASSDEGQGHGAAFF. The CDR3 nucleotides read TGTGCCAGCAGCGACGAGGGGCAGGGCCATGGAGCGGCTTTCTTT.

The chain recombines TRBV7-9 with TRBJ1-3; D call uncertain. Germline V gene lookup returns CDR1 SEHNR and CDR2 FQNEAQ (reference sequence). V was pared by 5 bases and J by 0 bases, with 8 bases between. The CDR3 length is 14 residues. Written as DNA, the CDR3 is TGTGCCAGCAGCCTAGACACCTCTGGAAACACCATATATTTT. It is translated as CASSLDTSGNTIYF.

In the case of this clonotype: This may stem from a read error, because a much larger clone lies one nucleotide away. The chain uses TRBV24-1 and TRBJ1-5; D remains ambiguous. Germline lookup yields CDR1 KGHDR and CDR2 SFDVKD. The CDR3 sequence is 12 residues long. CDR3 coding DNA: TGTGCCACCTGTGATCTAAATCAGCCCCAGCATTTT. Amino acid sequence: CATCDLNQPQHF.

This clonotype was counted ten times or more. This chain uses TRBV27 with TRBJ2-7; D possibly corresponds to TRBD1 (6 bases). Germline lookup yields CDR1 MNHEY and CDR2 SMNVEV (reference sequence). The CDR3 is 13 residues long. V lost 3 bases and J lost 3, with 9 bases in between. As DNA, the CDR3 is TGTGCCAGCAGTTTGGACAGCTTCTACGAGCAGTACTTC. Translating it yields CASSLDSFYEQYF.

There are many counts of this clonotype. The rearrangement links TRBV7-9 to TRBJ1-2; D not certain. Germline loops: CDR1 SEHNR, CDR2 FQNEAQ (reference sequence). V was shortened by 1 base and J by 8 bases, with 14 bases between the two germline ends. The CDR3 is 14 residues long. CDR3 residues: CASSLDSLRRGYTF. The CDR3 DNA is TGTGCCAGCAGCTTAGACAGCCTTCGTCGGGGCTACACCTTC.

This clonotype was observed at least ten times. The DNA for the CDR3 is TGCAGTGCAAATCAGGGGGCGTTCTACGAGCAGTACTTC. Protein sequence: CSANQGAFYEQYF. The chain joins TRBV20-1 to TRBJ2-7; TRBD1 aligns across 8 bases. CDR3 length: 13 residues. Losses at the gene ends were 6 bases for V and 3 bases for J; bases not matched to a gene: 7. Germline assignment: CDR1 DFQATT and CDR2 SNEGSKA (reference sequence).